The T cell receptor beta chain under discussion was sequenced for a study of CD8 T cells in ankylosing spondylitis. A note on this clonotype: Its target is not known.

Study-wide results and caveats: Some motif variants were previously reported in reactive arthritis synovial fluid and blood. One TCR beta motif, made up of under ten highly homologous variants, appeared characteristic of ankylosing spondylitis blood.

Trimming cost V 6 bases and J 7 bases; bases outside gene matches: 12. CDR3 size: 15 residues. Germline assignment: CDR1 DFQATT and CDR2 SNEGSKA (reference sequence). Molecular-barcoded quantitative 5'-RACE produced these TCR beta libraries. TCRdb recomputed calls from the 5' RACE reads with MiXCR, one row per CDR3 protein. The sample carries roughly 100,000 distinct CDR3 sequences, more than 20% recorded once. The sample taken for sequencing was synovial fluid, either unsorted or a sorted T cell fraction (not recorded which). The J gene is TRBJ2-2, the V gene TRBV20-1; 9 positions agree with TRBD1. The receptor comes from a male donor with ankylosing spondylitis. In DNA form, the CDR3 reads TGCAGTGCCCGGGGACAGGGCAGCTACAACGGGGAGCTGTTTTTT. It is translated as CSARGQGSYNGELFF.